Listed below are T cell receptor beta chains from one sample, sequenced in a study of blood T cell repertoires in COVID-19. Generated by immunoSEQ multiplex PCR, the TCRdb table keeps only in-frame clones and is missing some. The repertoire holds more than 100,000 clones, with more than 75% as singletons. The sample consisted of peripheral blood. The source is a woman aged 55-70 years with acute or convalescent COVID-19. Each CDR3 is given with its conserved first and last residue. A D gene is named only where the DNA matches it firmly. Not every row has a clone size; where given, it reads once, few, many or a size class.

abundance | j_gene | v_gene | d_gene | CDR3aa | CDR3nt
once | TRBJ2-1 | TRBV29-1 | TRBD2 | CSVVPSGSGWEQFF | TGCAGCGTTGTTCCTAGCGGGAGCGGCTGGGAGCAGTTCTTC
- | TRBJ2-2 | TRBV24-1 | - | CATSNGPGNTGELFF | TGTGCCACCAGCAACGGCCCGGGGAACACCGGGGAGCTGTTTTTT
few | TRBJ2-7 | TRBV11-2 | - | CASSPFTSYEQYF | TGTGCCAGCAGCCCGTTTACATCCTACGAGCAGTACTTC
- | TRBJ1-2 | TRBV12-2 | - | CASRYPDRTNYGYTF | TGTGCAAGTCGCTACCCCGACAGGACTAACTATGGCTACACCTTC
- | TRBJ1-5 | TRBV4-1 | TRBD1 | CASSPIGTGPNQPQHF | TGCGCCAGCAGCCCGATCGGGACAGGCCCCAATCAGCCCCAGCATTTT
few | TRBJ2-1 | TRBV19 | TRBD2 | CASSISPSGGSYNEQFF | TGTGCCAGTAGTATAAGCCCTAGCGGAGGCTCCTACAATGAGCAGTTCTTC
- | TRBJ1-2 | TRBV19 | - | CASSMGRVNYGYTF | TGTGCCAGTAGTATGGGCAGAGTCAACTATGGCTACACCTTC
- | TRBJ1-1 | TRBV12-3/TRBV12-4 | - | CASSLGSAREAFF | TGTGCCAGCAGTTTAGGGTCTGCGCGCGAAGCTTTCTTT
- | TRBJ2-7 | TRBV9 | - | CASSVAGGTYEQYF | TGTGCCAGCAGCGTAGCTGGCGGGACCTACGAGCAGTACTTC
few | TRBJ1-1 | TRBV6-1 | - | CASSETATMNTEAFF | TGTGCCAGCAGTGAGACCGCTACTATGAACACTGAAGCTTTCTTT
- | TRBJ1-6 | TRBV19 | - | CASSMASVSPLHF | TGTGCCAGTAGTATGGCTTCAGTTTCACCCCTCCACTTT
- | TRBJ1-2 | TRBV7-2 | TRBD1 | CASSGRTGRLGGYTF | TGTGCCAGCAGCGGACGGACAGGACGACTAGGGGGCTACACCTTC
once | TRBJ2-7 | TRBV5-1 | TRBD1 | CASSPGTGFNEQYF | TGCGCCAGCAGCCCCGGGACAGGGTTCAACGAGCAGTACTTC
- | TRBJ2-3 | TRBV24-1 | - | CATSASPDTQYF | TGTGCCACCAGTGCAAGCCCGGATACGCAGTATTTT
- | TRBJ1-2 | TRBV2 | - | CASSEAEEGYTF | TGTGCCAGCAGTGAAGCCGAGGAGGGCTACACCTTC
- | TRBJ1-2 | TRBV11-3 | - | CASSFNSGGYTF | TGTGCCAGCAGCTTTAACAGCGGGGGCTACACCTTC
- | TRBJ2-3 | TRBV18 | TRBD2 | CASSLAGGGTDTQYF | TGTGCCAGCTCACTAGCGGGAGGAGGGACAGATACGCAGTATTTT
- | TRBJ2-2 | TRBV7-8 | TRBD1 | CASSLGDRGVTGELFF | TGTGCCAGCAGCCTTGGGGACAGGGGTGTGACCGGGGAGCTGTTTTTT
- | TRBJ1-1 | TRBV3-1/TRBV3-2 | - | CASSRQTEAFF | TGTGCCAGCAGCCGACAGACTGAAGCTTTCTTT
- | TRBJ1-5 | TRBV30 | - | CAWSVLRGEGPQHF | TGTGCCTGGAGTGTACTGCGTGGTGAGGGGCCCCAGCATTTT
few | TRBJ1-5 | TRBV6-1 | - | CASSEPGFSTYSNQPQHF | TGTGCCAGCAGTGAACCCGGGTTTTCAACCTATAGCAATCAGCCCCAGCATTTT
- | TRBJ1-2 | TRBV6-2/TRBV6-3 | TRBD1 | CASSYRGQLNYGYTF | TGTGCCAGCAGTTACCGGGGACAGCTTAACTATGGCTACACCTTC
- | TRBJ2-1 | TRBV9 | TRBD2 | CASSAPGTSFSYNEQFF | TGTGCCAGCAGCGCACCCGGGACTAGCTTCTCCTACAATGAGCAGTTCTTC
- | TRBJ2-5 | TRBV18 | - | CASSPRGGETQYF | TGTGCCAGCTCACCAAGGGGGGGAGAGACCCAGTACTTC
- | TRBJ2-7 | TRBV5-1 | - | CASSLAAGAYEQYF | TGCGCCAGCAGCTTGGCGGCAGGGGCCTACGAGCAGTACTTC
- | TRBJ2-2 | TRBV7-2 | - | CASSLDSFANTGELFF | TGTGCCAGCAGCTTAGACTCGTTCGCGAACACCGGGGAGCTGTTTTTT
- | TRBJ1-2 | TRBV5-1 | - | CASSTGRNYGYTF | TGCGCCAGCAGCACCGGGAGAAACTATGGCTACACCTTC
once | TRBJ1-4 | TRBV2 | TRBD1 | CASSGDREKLFF | TGTGCCAGCAGCGGGGACAGGGAAAAACTGTTTTTT
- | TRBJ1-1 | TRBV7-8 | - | CASILQGLGTEAFF | TGTGCCAGCATCCTACAGGGTCTGGGTACTGAAGCTTTCTTT
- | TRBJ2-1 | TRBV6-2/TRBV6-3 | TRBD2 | CASSYPFGTSHRSSYNEQFF | TGTGCCAGCAGTTACCCGTTTGGGACTAGCCATCGGAGCTCCTACAATGAGCAGTTCTTC
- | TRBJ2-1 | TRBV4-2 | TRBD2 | CASSQESLGLDNNEQFF | TGTGCCAGCAGCCAAGAGTCCCTCGGACTAGACAACAATGAGCAGTTCTTC
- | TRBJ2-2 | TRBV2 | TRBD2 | CASSEFGAGVGGELFF | TGTGCCAGCAGTGAGTTTGGAGCGGGAGTAGGCGGGGAGCTGTTTTTT
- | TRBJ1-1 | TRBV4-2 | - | CASSPLKGRGGLVNTEAFF | TGTGCCAGCAGCCCACTAAAAGGGCGGGGGGGGCTGGTGAACACTGAAGCTTTCTTT
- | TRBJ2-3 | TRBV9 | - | CASSPGVIRSDTQYF | TGTGCCAGCAGCCCAGGGGTGATTCGTTCAGATACGCAGTATTTT
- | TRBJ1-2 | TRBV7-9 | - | CASSQQATPNYGYTF | TGTGCCAGCAGCCAACAGGCGACCCCTAACTATGGCTACACCTTC
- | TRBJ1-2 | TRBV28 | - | CASSLVGTYYGYTF | TGTGCCAGCAGTCTAGTCGGTACATACTATGGCTACACCTTC
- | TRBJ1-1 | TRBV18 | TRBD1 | CASSPRMMTGDFWTEAFF | TGTGCCAGCTCACCAAGAATGATGACAGGGGATTTCTGGACTGAAGCTTTCTTT
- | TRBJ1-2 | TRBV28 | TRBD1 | CASSLPGGFGYTF | TGTGCCAGCAGTTTACCAGGGGGTTTTGGCTACACCTTC
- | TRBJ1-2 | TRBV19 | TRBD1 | CASSKTGSFNGYTF | TGTGCCAGTAGTAAGACAGGGAGTTTTAATGGCTACACCTTC
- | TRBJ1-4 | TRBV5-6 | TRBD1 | CASSFGTGDEKLFF | TGTGCCAGCAGCTTCGGGACAGGGGACGAAAAACTGTTTTTT
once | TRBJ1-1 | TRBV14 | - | CASSQGQGRGNTEAFF | TGTGCCAGCAGCCAAGGGCAGGGCAGGGGGAACACTGAAGCTTTCTTT
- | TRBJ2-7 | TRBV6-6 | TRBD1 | CASSLSRQGASYEQYF | TGTGCCAGCAGTTTAAGTCGACAGGGGGCGTCCTACGAGCAGTACTTC
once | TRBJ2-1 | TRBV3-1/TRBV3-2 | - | CASSPRTGVDEQFF | TGTGCCAGCAGCCCCCGAACGGGGGTAGATGAGCAGTTCTTC
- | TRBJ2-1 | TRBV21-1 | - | CASRSRVNEQFF | TGTGCCAGCAGATCCAGGGTCAATGAGCAGTTCTTC
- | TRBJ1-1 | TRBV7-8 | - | CASRPQPNTEAFF | TGTGCCAGCAGACCACAACCGAACACTGAAGCTTTCTTT
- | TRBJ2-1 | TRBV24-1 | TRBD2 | CATSDSGLAEYNEQFF | TGTGCCACCAGTGACTCCGGACTAGCGGAGTACAATGAGCAGTTCTTC
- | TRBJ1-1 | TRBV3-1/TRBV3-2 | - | CASSLHLEAEAFF | TGTGCCAGCAGCCTACATCTAGAGGCTGAAGCTTTCTTT
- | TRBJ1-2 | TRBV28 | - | CASSFTAGGYGYTF | TGTGCCAGCAGTTTTACTGCCGGAGGGTATGGCTACACCTTC
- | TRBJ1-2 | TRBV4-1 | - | CASSQGRDGLYGYTF | TGCGCCAGCAGCCAGGGGAGGGACGGACTTTATGGCTACACCTTC
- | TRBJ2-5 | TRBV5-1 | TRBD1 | CASSLLKGQGQETQYF | TGCGCCAGCAGCTTACTAAAGGGACAGGGCCAAGAGACCCAGTACTTC